A single sample is the source of the 22 T cell receptor beta chains below, sequenced in a study of glioma-infiltrating T cells after dendritic cell vaccination. Some clones are missing from TCRdb's copy, which holds only in-frame ones; the method was immunoSEQ multiplex PCR. The table shows about 87,000 clones, with 70% to 90% occurring only once. The sample consisted of blood, taken before dendritic cell vaccination. The origin of the receptors is a human donor with glioblastoma.

The V gene is TRBV11-3, the J gene TRBJ2-3; 13 bases align to TRBD2. CDR3 length: 17 residues. CDR1 SGHNT and CDR2 YENEEA come from the germline V gene. J gave up 1 base and V 5 bases, and 6 bases lay outside the gene matches. The CDR3 DNA follows: TGTGCCAGCAGCCCACGACTAGCGGGAGGTGGCACAGATACGCAGTATTTT. Translated: CASSPRLAGGGTDTQYF.

The chain uses TRBV19 and TRBJ1-4, with 9 bases fitting TRBD1. The junction had 10 bases not matched to a gene; V was cut back by 5 bases and J by 12 bases. The germline V gene has CDR1 LNHDA and CDR2 SQIVND (reference sequence). This CDR3 spans 14 amino acids. Written as DNA, the CDR3 is TGTGCCAGTAGTCCGGGGACAGGGACGGCCCAACTGTTTTTT. Encoded protein: CASSPGTGTAQLFF.

The chain is built from TRBV4-1 and TRBJ2-7; the match to TRBD1 covers 9 bases. After removal of 3 bases from V and 5 bases from J, the junction contained 5 bases not matched to a gene. This CDR3 is built from 14 residues. The V gene's germline CDR1 is MGHRA and CDR2 YSYEKL. The CDR3 region is CASSHLGQGNEQYF. The CDR3 region has the DNA TGCGCCAGCAGCCATCTGGGACAGGGAAACGAGCAGTACTTC.

The gene calls are TRBV18 and TRBJ1-1; tentatively, D is TRBD1 (5 bases). The CDR3 is 17 amino acids. Trimming removed 0 bases from V and 0 bases from J, with 14 bases in between. Germline CDR1 is KGHSH and CDR2 is LQKENI. The CDR3 region is CASSPPAAGRMNTEAFF. The CDR3 region has the DNA TGTGCCAGCTCACCACCGGCGGCAGGGCGGATGAACACTGAAGCTTTCTTT. Variable domain in full (rest from reference TRBV18 and TRBJ1-1): NAGVMQNPRHLVRRRGQEARLRCSPMKGHSHVYWYRQLPEEGLKFMVYLQKENIIDESGMPKERFSAEFPKEGPSILRIQQVVRGDSAAYFCASSPPAAGRMNTEAFFGQGTRLTVV.

The rearrangement uses TRBV5-6 and TRBJ2-5; D perhaps matches TRBD2 (5 bases). The end of the DNA aligns better with TRBJ2-7, so the J call may be wrong. Germline-derived CDR1 and CDR2 are SGHDT and YYEEEE. This CDR3 has 15 residues. The DNA of the CDR3 is TGTGCCAGCAGCCTGCCAGACGGGGAGACCTACGAGCAGTACTTC. This encodes CASSLPDGETYEQYF.

The chain is built from TRBV6-1 and TRBJ1-2, with a tentative D call TRBD1 (5 bases). The CDR3 spans 13 residues. V was cut by 5 bases and J by 6 bases, with 13 bases left in between. Germline CDR1 MNHNS, CDR2 SASEGT. CDR3: CASSLGGADGYTF. DNA of the CDR3: TGTGCCAGCAGTTTGGGAGGGGCAGATGGCTACACCTTC.

The gene calls are TRBV5-4 and TRBJ2-7; 9 bases map to TRBD2. Germline CDR1 SGHNT, CDR2 YYREEE (reference sequence). Germline trimming cut 3 bases from V and 7 bases from J; bases unmatched to any gene: 11. The CDR3 sequence is 15 residues long. In DNA, the CDR3 is TGTGCCAGCAGCTCGGGACTAGCAGATCCGGGGGAGCAGTACTTC. This sequence encodes CASSSGLADPGEQYF.

This rearrangement joins TRBV7-3 to TRBJ1-1; D remains ambiguous. Germline CDR1 and CDR2: SGHTA and FQGTGA. The CDR3 contains 13 residues. Trimming stripped 3 bases from V and 1 base from J, with 6 bases between. CDR3 in amino acids: CASSFGSNTEAFF. For the CDR3, the DNA is TGTGCCAGCAGCTTCGGTTCGAACACTGAAGCTTTCTTT.

The rearrangement links TRBV19 to TRBJ1-2; 8 nucleotides line up with TRBD1. The length of the CDR3 is 15 residues. V lost 5 bases and J lost 5; bases outside the gene matches: 10. Germline V CDR1 and CDR2: LNHDA, SQIVND (reference sequence). CDR3 DNA: TGTGCCAGTAGTGTGGGGAACAGGGGGGTTTATGGCTACACCTTC. Translated, it gives CASSVGNRGVYGYTF.

The V gene is TRBV6-5, the J gene TRBJ2-4, with a tentative D call TRBD1 (5 bases). Germline-derived CDR1 and CDR2 are MNHEY and SVGAGI. The CDR3 runs 15 residues. V was clipped by 2 bases and J by 0 bases, with 8 bases between them. CDR3 sequence reads: CASSYPQGAKNIQYF. The CDR3 DNA sequence: TGTGCCAGCAGTTACCCCCAGGGAGCCAAAAACATTCAGTACTTC.

The chain couples TRBV9 to TRBJ2-7; 7 bases fit TRBD1. V lost 0 bases and J lost 0; bases outside the gene matches: 3. Germline V gene lookup returns CDR1 SGDLS and CDR2 YYNGEE. The CDR3 sequence is 15 residues long. For the CDR3, the DNA is TGTGCCAGCAGCGTAGCTTGGGACAGCTCCTACGAGCAGTACTTC. Translating gives CASSVAWDSSYEQYF.

The chain combines TRBV7-6 with TRBJ1-4, with a possible D match to TRBD1 (5 bases). The CDR3 length is 14 residues. Germline CDR1 SGHVS, CDR2 FNYEAQ. With 2 bases removed from V and 6 bases from J, the gap between germline ends came to 10 bases. Here the CDR3 reads CASSLISGDEKLFF. CDR3 nucleotide sequence: TGTGCCAGCAGCTTAATTTCGGGGGATGAAAAACTGTTTTTT.

The V gene is TRBV5-1, the J gene TRBJ1-5; tentative D call: TRBD1 (5 bases). V dropped 1 base and J dropped 6 bases, with 11 bases sitting between them. From germline, CDR1 is SGHRS and CDR2 YFSETQ. The CDR3 contains 14 residues. This CDR3 is CASSLSPGGQPQHF. The CDR3 DNA reads TGCGCCAGCAGCTTGTCCCCCGGGGGTCAGCCCCAGCATTTT.

The chain is built from TRBV6-5 and TRBJ1-2, with TRBD1 matching over 7 bases. This CDR3 spans 11 amino acids. Germline V gene lookup returns CDR1 MNHEY and CDR2 SVGAGI. V dropped 11 bases and J dropped 8; count of bases not matched to a gene: 8. The CDR3 is CAAQGSRGYTF. The CDR3 DNA reads TGTGCCGCACAGGGGAGCCGGGGCTACACCTTC.

This chain links TRBV9 with TRBJ2-3, with TRBD2 identical over 9 bases. Germline lookup yields CDR1 SGDLS and CDR2 YYNGEE. The V segment lost 0 bases and the J segment 2 bases; nucleotides outside the gene matches: 10. The CDR3 spans 18 residues. CDR3 bases: TGTGCCAGCAGCGTAGGGGTTAGCGGGAGCTCCCACACAGATACGCAGTATTTT. It encodes CASSVGVSGSSHTDTQYF.

The chain recombines TRBV6-5 with TRBJ2-1, with a tentative D call TRBD2 (7 bases). The CDR3 totals 15 residues. Deletions cut 2 bases from V and 5 bases from J, with 13 bases between. Germline assignment: CDR1 MNHEY and CDR2 SVGAGI. The CDR3 bases are TGTGCCAGCAGTTACGGAGGGGGGGCCCACAATGAGCAGTTCTTC. Translated: CASSYGGGAHNEQFF.

V usage is TRBV7-3 and J usage is TRBJ2-3; TRBD2 is a possible D gene (6 bases). Germline loops: CDR1 SGHTA, CDR2 FQGTGA. The ends were cut back, 2 bases at V and 2 bases at J, with 11 bases in the middle. This CDR3 is 15 amino acids long. The CDR3: CASSLGRGFTDTQYF. Here the CDR3 DNA reads TGTGCCAGCAGCTTAGGTCGGGGGTTCACAGATACGCAGTATTTT. The variable domain in full, completed from reference TRBV7-3 and TRBJ2-3, reads GAGVSQTPSNKVTEKGKYVELRCDPISGHTALYWYRQSLGQGPEFLIYFQGTGAADDSGLPNDRFFAVRPEGSVSTLKIQRTERGDSAVYLCASSLGRGFTDTQYFGPGTRLTVL.

In its sample, this clone was seen once. The chain is built from TRBV2 and TRBJ2-5; D is possibly TRBD2 (5 bases). The CDR3 sequence is 13 residues long. V was shortened by 10 bases and J by 2 bases, with 14 bases between the two germline ends. From germline, CDR1 is SNHLY and CDR2 FYNNEI. Here the CDR3 reads CATRFGEQETQYF. The DNA of the CDR3 is TGTGCCACCCGGTTTGGGGAGCAAGAGACCCAGTACTTC.

The chain's CDR3 is CASSIGDRDRDTQYF. In DNA, the CDR3 is TGTGCCAGTAGTATCGGAGACAGGGACAGGGATACGCAGTATTTT. V and J are TRBV19 and TRBJ2-3; 8 positions agree with TRBD1. From germline, CDR1 is LNHDA and CDR2 SQIVND (reference sequence). V shed 3 bases and J 6 bases; nucleotides not matched to a gene: 8. The CDR3 length is 15 residues.

The gene calls are TRBV19 and TRBJ2-7, with 10 nucleotides matching TRBD1. The germline V gene encodes CDR1 LNHDA and CDR2 SQIVND (reference sequence). Trimming cost V 4 bases and J 3 bases; bases outside gene matches: 6. This CDR3 has 15 amino acids. CDR3 sequence reads: CASSRAGQGNYEQYF. The CDR3 bases are TGTGCCAGTAGTAGGGCGGGACAGGGGAACTACGAGCAGTACTTC.

The count of this clone is one. This chain joins TRBV27 and TRBJ2-4, with TRBD2 identical over 7 bases. There are 16 residues in the CDR3. Trimming took 6 bases from V and 2 from J; bases not matched to a gene: 10. Per the germline V gene, CDR1 is MNHEY and CDR2 is SMNVEV (reference sequence). The CDR3, as DNA: TGTGCCAGCAGCACGGATCGCGGGAGTACCAAAAACATTCAGTACTTC. Translation: CASSTDRGSTKNIQYF.

This chain uses TRBV9 with TRBJ2-1; 8 bases map to TRBD1. Trimming at V came to 6 bases and at J to 5 bases, leaving 10 bases not matched to a gene. The CDR3 extends over 15 amino acids. The germline gives CDR1 SGDLS, CDR2 YYNGEE. CDR3 residues: CASTPGGTGDNEQFF. DNA of the CDR3: TGTGCCAGCACCCCTGGCGGGACAGGAGACAATGAGCAGTTCTTC.